This T cell receptor beta chain was sequenced for a study of blood T cell repertoires in COVID-19 (dated by TCRdb to 2018 to 2021). General notes on the study: Samples from collaborators originated in the United States, Italy and Spain and spanned both the acute and convalescent phases of COVID-19. Subjects who had been exposed to COVID-19, were actively infected with it, or had recovered from it provided the deeply sampled blood TCRbeta repertoires that made up the dataset. The repertoires were released in a freely available public database intended as a resource for research on the immune response to SARS-CoV-2. Where HLA class I and class II types were available, the types were taken from metadata supplied by the sample provider, not from assay-based typing. The prospective study material was composed of cDNA or gDNA derived from T cells, B-cell-depleted T cells, or PBMCs. The samples were drawn from the first 160 participants of the ongoing ImmuneRACE study and from some 1,300 subjects provided by 6 global collaborators. The sample metadata nearly always contained a de-identified subject ID, COVID-19 status, age in years and sex.

TCRbeta CDR3 regions were amplified from genomic DNA using the immunoSEQ Assay, a bias-controlled multiplex PCR. The paper's processing steps were these. The number of nucleated cells in each sample was estimated from the amplification of reference gene primers within the assay. To quantify the absolute abundance of each unique TCRbeta CDR3 rearrangement, sequence reads were collapsed and filtered. For each sample, productive Simpson clonality was calculated as the square root of Simpson's diversity index across productive rearrangements. TCRdb retrieved this table from immuneACCESS and kept in-frame rearrangements only. Not all clones are present; in checked studies, unresolved V genes account for under half, and no reason is known for the remainder. D and trimming were read from the DNA, whereas the V and J calls and clone size are those reported in that table. The sample records 200,000 to 250,000 clones, about 88% of which are singletons. 2.5% to 3.5% of the sample comes from the top ten.

Each collaborating institution followed its own protocols to collect whole blood in K2EDTA tubes. For TCRbeta analysis, collaborator samples were shipped as frozen whole blood, as isolated PBMCs, or as DNA extracted from either sample type. Beyond this particular receptor, the publication reports: How much clinical and demographic metadata was included differed by source and by participant, and the metadata was provided uncurated.

A word on this clone: The target of this receptor is not known. Per-base quality was not reported, and no clone a single base away is much larger than it.

The CDR3, from cysteine to phenylalanine, totals 15 residues. The sequence is cut down to CDR3 DNA, 45 bases in frame from base 1. The germline V gene gives CDR1 as MRHNA and CDR2 as SNTAGT. Trimming removed 1 base from V and 7 bases from J; the gene matches leave 2 bases unexplained. This clonotype was sampled from an older woman with acute or convalescent COVID-19. The sample consisted of peripheral blood. Recombination linked TRBV6-4 to TRBJ1-6; 9 bases in between match TRBD1. This receptor carries the CDR3 CASSDLGQGNSPLHF. The sequenced DNA: TGTGCCAGCAGTGACTTAGGACAGGGGAATTCACCCCTCCACTTT.